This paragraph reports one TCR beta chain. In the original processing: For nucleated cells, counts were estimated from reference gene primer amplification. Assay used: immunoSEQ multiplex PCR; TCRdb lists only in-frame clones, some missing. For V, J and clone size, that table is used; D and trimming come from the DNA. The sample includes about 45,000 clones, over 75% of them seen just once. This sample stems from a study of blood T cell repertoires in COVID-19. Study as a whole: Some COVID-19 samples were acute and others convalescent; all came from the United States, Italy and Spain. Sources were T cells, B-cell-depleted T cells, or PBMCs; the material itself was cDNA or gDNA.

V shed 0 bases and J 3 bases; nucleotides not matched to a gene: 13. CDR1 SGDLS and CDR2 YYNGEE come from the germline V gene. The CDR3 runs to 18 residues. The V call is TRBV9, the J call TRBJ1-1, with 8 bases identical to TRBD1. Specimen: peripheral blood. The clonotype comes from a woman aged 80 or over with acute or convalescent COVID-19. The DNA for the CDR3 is TGTGCCAGCAGCGTAGCTACTGGGCGGACAGGGCTGGACACTGAAGCTTTCTTT. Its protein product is CASSVATGRTGLDTEAFF.